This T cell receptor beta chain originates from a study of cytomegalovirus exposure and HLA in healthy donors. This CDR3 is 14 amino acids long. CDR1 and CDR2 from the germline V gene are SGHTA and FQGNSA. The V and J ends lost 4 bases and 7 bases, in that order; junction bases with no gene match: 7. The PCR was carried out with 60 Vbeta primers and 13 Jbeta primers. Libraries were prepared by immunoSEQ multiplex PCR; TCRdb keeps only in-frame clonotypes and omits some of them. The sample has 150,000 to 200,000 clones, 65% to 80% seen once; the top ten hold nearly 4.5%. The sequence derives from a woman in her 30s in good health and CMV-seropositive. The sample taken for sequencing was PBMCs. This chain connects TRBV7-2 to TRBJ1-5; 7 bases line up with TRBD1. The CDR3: CASSSQQGRQPQHF. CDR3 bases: TGTGCCAGCAGCTCACAACAGGGGAGGCAGCCCCAGCATTTT.